A single sample is the source of the 16 T cell receptor beta chains below, sequenced in a study of technical replicates of blood from a few donors. Method: immunoSEQ multiplex PCR; TCRdb's copy keeps in-frame clones and lacks some. Seen here are 95,000 to 100,000 clones, under 97% observed once, and the top ten hold 0.23%. Sequencing was carried out using T cells isolated from PBMCs. These receptors came from a human donor in good health.

This chain links TRBV28 with TRBJ1-3; 9 bases align to TRBD1. CDR3 length: 22 amino acids. Germline trimming cut 3 bases from V and 4 bases from J; bases unmatched to any gene: 25. Germline V gives CDR1 MDHEN, CDR2 SYDVKM. CDR3 in DNA: TGTGCCAGCAGTTTTCTTTTCCCCCCCTCCTTGGGGACAGGGCACCAAGGAAACACCATATATTTT. Protein: CASSFLFPPSLGTGHQGNTIYF.

The chain links TRBV10-2 to TRBJ2-3; TRBD2 agrees at 12 bases. The CDR3 is 15 amino acids. Germline CDR1 and CDR2: WSHSY and SAAADI. Trimming took 1 base from V and 6 from J; bases not matched to a gene: 2. The CDR3 region is CASSEWTSGKDTQYF. CDR3 sequence (DNA): TGCGCCAGCAGTGAGTGGACTAGCGGGAAGGATACGCAGTATTTT.

This clone was counted once. V is TRBV5-5 and J is TRBJ2-7; 9 bases map to TRBD1. The CDR3 extends over 15 amino acids. Germline-derived CDR1 and CDR2 are SGHKS and YYEKEE (reference sequence). The ends lost 3 bases at V and 3 bases at J; junction bases unmatched: 7. The CDR3 DNA is TGTGCCAGCAGCTCCCAGCCGGGACAGGGCTACGAGCAGTACTTC. It specifies CASSSQPGQGYEQYF.

The V call is TRBV11-3, the J call TRBJ2-2; 12 positions agree with TRBD2. Trimming removed 3 bases from V and 0 bases from J; junction bases left unmatched: 2. The CDR3 runs 17 residues. CDR1 and CDR2 (germline): SGHNT, YENEEA. This CDR3 is CASSFRTSGANTGELFF. In DNA, the CDR3 is TGTGCCAGCAGCTTTAGGACTAGCGGGGCGAACACCGGGGAGCTGTTTTTT.

The CDR3 sequence: CASSLEGVYTEAFF. CDR3 bases: TGTGCCAGCAGCTTGGAGGGGGTTTACACTGAAGCTTTCTTT. This chain uses TRBV5-4 with TRBJ1-1, with D maybe TRBD1 (6 bases). V was shortened by 0 bases and J by 3 bases, with 9 bases between the two germline ends. Germline values: CDR1 SGHNT, CDR2 YYREEE (reference sequence). This CDR3 comprises 14 residues.

As concerns this clone: At one boundary the junction diverges from the germline segment, which might be a read error. V is TRBV10-2 and J is TRBJ1-1; 8 nucleotides line up with TRBD1. Germline V lookup: CDR1 WSHSY, CDR2 SAAADI. There are 14 residues in the CDR3. This CDR3 reads CAGSKQGVNTEAFF. The CDR3 DNA follows: TGCGCCGGCAGTAAACAGGGGGTTAACACTGAAGCTTTCTTT.

The chain combines TRBV4-1 with TRBJ1-3, with a tentative D call TRBD1 (5 bases). Germline V gives CDR1 MGHRA, CDR2 YSYEKL. The CDR3 extends over 19 amino acids. Trimming shortened V by 3 bases and J by 4 bases, and 25 bases separated the two germline ends. The CDR3 spells CASSHYLPPRQPVGNTIYF. CDR3 nucleotides: TGCGCCAGCAGCCACTACCTCCCCCCGCGACAGCCAGTCGGAAACACCATATATTTT.

The chain employs TRBV5-8 and TRBJ1-2; D possibly corresponds to TRBD1 (5 bases). From germline, CDR1 is SGHTS and CDR2 YDEGEE. V was cut by 7 bases and J by 4 bases, with 14 bases left in between. This CDR3 spans 13 amino acids. CDR3 sequence reads: CASRGGIFYGYTF. The CDR3 DNA reads as TGTGCCAGCCGGGGGGGGATTTTCTATGGCTACACCTTC. Variable domain in full (rest from reference TRBV5-8 and TRBJ1-2): EAGVTQSPTHLIKTRGQQATLRCSPISGHTSVYWYQQALGLGLQFLLWYDEGEERNRGNFPPRFSGRQFPNYSSELNVNALELEDSALYLCASRGGIFYGYTFGSGTRLTVV.

This chain links TRBV5-5 with TRBJ2-2; TRBD1 agrees at 7 bases. The V and J ends lost 3 bases and 1 base, in that order; junction bases with no gene match: 12. Germline CDR1 SGHKS, CDR2 YYEKEE (reference sequence). This CDR3 region has 18 residues. The CDR3 region is CASSSWIRGGLNTGELFF. CDR3 coding DNA: TGTGCCAGCAGCTCCTGGATCCGAGGGGGCCTGAACACCGGGGAGCTGTTTTTT.

This sequence joins TRBV5-1 and TRBJ1-2; no firm D call. The germline V and J ends were trimmed by 4 bases and 8 bases, with 12 bases remaining between them. This CDR3 has 12 residues. CDR1 is SGHRS, CDR2 YFSETQ, per germline. The CDR3 DNA is TGCGCCAGCAGCGAGGGCTGGGAGGGCTACACCTTC. Translated: CASSEGWEGYTF.

V and J are TRBV5-1 and TRBJ2-7; 10 nucleotides agree with TRBD2. The J segment lost 3 bases and the V segment lost 3 bases, leaving 12 bases of the junction unmatched. The CDR3 has 17 residues. CDR1 is SGHRS and CDR2 is YFSETQ in the germline V gene. The CDR3 nucleotides read TGCGCCAGCAGCTCTAGCGGGAGCCCGCTTTTGGACTACGAGCAGTACTTC. This translates into CASSSSGSPLLDYEQYF.

This chain uses TRBV5-4 with TRBJ1-1; 7 bases agree with TRBD1. V lost 0 bases to trimming and J lost 5 bases; unmatched junction nucleotides: 7. CDR3 length: 15 amino acids. Germline CDR1 is SGHNT and CDR2 is YYREEE (reference sequence). The CDR3, as DNA: TGTGCCAGCAGCTTGGAGGTGCAGGGACAGACTGAAGCTTTCTTT. Translated: CASSLEVQGQTEAFF.

The V gene is TRBV5-4, the J gene TRBJ1-1; D ambiguous. CDR1 is SGHNT, CDR2 YYREEE, per germline (reference sequence). Trimming took off 1 base at V and 4 bases at J, with 5 bases between the two ends. The CDR3 has 12 amino acids. The CDR3, as DNA: TGTGCCAGCAGCTTGCCGGGCACTGAAGCTTTCTTT. Its protein product is CASSLPGTEAFF.

J is TRBJ2-6 and V is TRBV10-2; D is ambiguous. Between the trimmed V and J ends, which lost 5 bases and 4 bases, there was a span of 12 bases. Looked up from germline, CDR1 is WSHSY and CDR2 is SAAADI. The length of the CDR3 is 15 residues. CDR3 in DNA: TGCGCCAGCAGTAACACCGTTCGCGGGGCCAACGTCCTGACTTTC. Its translation: CASSNTVRGANVLTF.

This clone was counted a single time. The rearrangement joins TRBV7-2 to TRBJ2-7, with unresolved D. The germline V and J ends were trimmed by 5 bases and 3 bases, with 11 bases remaining between them. The CDR3 covers 13 residues. Germline CDR1 is SGHTA and CDR2 is FQGNSA. DNA for the CDR3: TGTGCCAGCAGCCCCCTGGCCAACTACGAGCAGTACTTC. Amino acid sequence: CASSPLANYEQYF.

This clone occurred once. The chain links TRBV28 to TRBJ1-2; 7 bases align to TRBD1. The junction had 10 bases not matched to a gene; V was cut back by 3 bases and J by 0 bases. This CDR3 contains 17 residues. CDR1 MDHEN and CDR2 SYDVKM come from the germline V gene. CDR3 coding DNA: TGTGCCAGCAGTTTTGTGGGACAGCGAGAGGCTAACTATGGCTACACCTTC. This codes for CASSFVGQREANYGYTF.